The T cell receptor beta chain described here comes from a study of blood T cell repertoires in COVID-19. For the study at large: Samples representing acute and convalescent COVID-19 were sourced from the United States, Italy and Spain. T cells, B-cell-depleted T cells, or PBMCs supplied cDNA or gDNA.

J lost 2 bases, V lost 5 bases, and 7 bases had no gene match. Germline lookup yields CDR1 LNHDA and CDR2 SQIVND (reference sequence). CDR3 length equals 15 residues. Per the authors' pipeline: For nucleated cells, counts were estimated from reference gene primer amplification. Here immunoSEQ multiplex PCR was the method, and the copy in TCRdb shows in-frame clones only, minus some. That table furnishes V, J and clone size, whereas the DNA furnished D and trimming. Here the sample spans some 74,000 clones, roughly 80% being singletons. This rearrangement joins TRBV19 to TRBJ2-7; 9 positions agree with TRBD2. The sequenced material came from peripheral blood. The clonotype originates from an elderly woman with active or convalescent COVID-19. In nucleotides, the CDR3 is TGTGCCAGTAGTTACAGCGGGAGGACCCCCTACGAGCAGTACTTC. Its translation: CASSYSGRTPYEQYF.